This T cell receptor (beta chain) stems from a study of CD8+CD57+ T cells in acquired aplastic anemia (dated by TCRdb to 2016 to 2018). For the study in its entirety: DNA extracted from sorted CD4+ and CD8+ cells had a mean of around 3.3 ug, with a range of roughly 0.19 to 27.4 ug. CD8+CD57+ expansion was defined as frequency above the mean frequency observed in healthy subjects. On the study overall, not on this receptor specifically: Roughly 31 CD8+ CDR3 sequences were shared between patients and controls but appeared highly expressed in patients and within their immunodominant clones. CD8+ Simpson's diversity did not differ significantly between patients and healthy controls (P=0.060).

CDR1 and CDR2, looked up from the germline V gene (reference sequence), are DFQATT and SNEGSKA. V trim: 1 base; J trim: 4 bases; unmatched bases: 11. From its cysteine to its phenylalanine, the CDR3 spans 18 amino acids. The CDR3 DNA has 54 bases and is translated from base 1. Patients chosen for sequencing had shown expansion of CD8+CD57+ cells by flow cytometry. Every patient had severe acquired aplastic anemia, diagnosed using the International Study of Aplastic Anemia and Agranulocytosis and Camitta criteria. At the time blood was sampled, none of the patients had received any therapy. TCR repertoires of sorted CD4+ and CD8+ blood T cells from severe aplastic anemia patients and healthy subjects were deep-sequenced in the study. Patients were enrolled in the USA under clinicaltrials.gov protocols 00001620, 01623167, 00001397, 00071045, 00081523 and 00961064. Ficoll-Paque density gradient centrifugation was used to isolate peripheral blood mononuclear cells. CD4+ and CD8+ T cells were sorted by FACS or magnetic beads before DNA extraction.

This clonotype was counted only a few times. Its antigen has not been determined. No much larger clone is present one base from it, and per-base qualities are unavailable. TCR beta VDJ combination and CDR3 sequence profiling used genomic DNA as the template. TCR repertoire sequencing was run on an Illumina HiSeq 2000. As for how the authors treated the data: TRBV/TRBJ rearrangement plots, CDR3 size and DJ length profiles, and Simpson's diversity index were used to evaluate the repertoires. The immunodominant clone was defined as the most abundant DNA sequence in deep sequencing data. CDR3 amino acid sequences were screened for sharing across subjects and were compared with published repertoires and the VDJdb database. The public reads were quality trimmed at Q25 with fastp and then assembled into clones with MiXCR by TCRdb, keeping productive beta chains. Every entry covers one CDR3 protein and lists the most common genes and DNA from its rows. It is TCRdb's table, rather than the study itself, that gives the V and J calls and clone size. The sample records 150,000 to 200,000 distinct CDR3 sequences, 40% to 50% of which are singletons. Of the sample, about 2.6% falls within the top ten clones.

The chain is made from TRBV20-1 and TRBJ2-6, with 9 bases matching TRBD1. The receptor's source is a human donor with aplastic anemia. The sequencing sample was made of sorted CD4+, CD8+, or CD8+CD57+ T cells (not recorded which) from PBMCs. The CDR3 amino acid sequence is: CSARAPGQGTPGANVLTF. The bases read TGCAGTGCTAGAGCGCCGGGACAGGGTACGCCGGGGGCCAACGTCCTGACTTTC.